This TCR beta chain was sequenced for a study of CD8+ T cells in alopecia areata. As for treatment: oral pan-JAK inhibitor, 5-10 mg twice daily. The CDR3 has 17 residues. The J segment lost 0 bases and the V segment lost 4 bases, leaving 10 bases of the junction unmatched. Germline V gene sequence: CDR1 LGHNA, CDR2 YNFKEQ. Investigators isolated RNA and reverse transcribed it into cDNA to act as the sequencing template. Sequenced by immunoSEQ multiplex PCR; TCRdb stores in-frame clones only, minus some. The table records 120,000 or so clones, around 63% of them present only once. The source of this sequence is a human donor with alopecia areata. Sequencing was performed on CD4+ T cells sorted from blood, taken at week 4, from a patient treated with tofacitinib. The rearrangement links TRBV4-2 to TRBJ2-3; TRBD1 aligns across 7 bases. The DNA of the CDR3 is TGTGCCAGCAGCCGCTTGCGACAGGGCCTGAGCACAGATACGCAGTATTTT. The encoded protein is CASSRLRQGLSTDTQYF.